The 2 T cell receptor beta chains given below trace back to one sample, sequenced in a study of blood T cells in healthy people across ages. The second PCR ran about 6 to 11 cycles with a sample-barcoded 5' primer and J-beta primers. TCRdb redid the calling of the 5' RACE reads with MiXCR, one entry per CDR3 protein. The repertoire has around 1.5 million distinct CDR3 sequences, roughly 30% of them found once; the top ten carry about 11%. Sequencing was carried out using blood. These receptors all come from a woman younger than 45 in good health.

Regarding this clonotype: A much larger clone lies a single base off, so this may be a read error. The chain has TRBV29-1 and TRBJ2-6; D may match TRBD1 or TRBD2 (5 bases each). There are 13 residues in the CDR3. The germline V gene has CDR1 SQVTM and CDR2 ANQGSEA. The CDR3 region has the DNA TGCAGCGTCGAGGGGACCGGGGCCAACGTCCGGACTTTC. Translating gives CSVEGTGANVRTF.

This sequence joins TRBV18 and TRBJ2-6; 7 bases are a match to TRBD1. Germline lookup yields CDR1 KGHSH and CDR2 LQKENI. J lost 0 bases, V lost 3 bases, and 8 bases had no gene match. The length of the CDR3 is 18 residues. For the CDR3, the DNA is TGTGCCAGCTCACCGTGGGACAGCCAATCCTCTGGGGCCAACGTCCTGACTTTC. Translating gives CASSPWDSQSSGANVLTF.